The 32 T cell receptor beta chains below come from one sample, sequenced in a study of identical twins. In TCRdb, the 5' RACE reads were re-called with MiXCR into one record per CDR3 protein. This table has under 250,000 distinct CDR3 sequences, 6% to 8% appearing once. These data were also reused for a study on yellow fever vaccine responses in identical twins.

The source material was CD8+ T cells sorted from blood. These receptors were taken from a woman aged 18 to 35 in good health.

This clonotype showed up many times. The CDR3 region has the DNA TGTGCCAGCCAAAAGACAGGGTCGGATGAAAAACTGTTTTTT. Its protein product is CASQKTGSDEKLFF. V usage is TRBV3-1 and J usage is TRBJ1-4; 7 bases agree with TRBD1. This CDR3 region has 14 residues. The germline gives CDR1 LGHDT, CDR2 YNNKEL (reference sequence). Trimming at V came to 8 bases and at J to 6 bases, leaving 9 bases not matched to a gene. Filled out from reference TRBV3-1 and TRBJ1-4, the complete variable domain reads DTAVSQTPKYLVTQMGNDKSIKCEQNLGHDTMYWYKQDSKKFLKIMFSYNNKELIINETVPNRFSPKSPDKAHLNLHINSLELGDSAVYFCASQKTGSDEKLFFGSGTQLSVL.

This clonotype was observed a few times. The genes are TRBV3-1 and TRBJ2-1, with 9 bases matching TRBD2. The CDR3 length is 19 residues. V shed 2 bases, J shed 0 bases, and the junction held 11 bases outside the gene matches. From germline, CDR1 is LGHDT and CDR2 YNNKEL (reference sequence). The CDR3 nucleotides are TGTGCCAGCAGCCAACGGTCAGCGGGGGGCCCCCTCTCCTACAATGAGCAGTTCTTC. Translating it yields CASSQRSAGGPLSYNEQFF.

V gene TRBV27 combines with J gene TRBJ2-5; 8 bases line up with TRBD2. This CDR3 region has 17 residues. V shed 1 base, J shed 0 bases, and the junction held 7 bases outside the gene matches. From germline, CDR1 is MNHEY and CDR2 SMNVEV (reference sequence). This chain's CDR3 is CASSLFFSGTNQETQYF. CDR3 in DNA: TGTGCCAGCAGTTTATTCTTTAGCGGGACGAACCAAGAGACCCAGTACTTC.

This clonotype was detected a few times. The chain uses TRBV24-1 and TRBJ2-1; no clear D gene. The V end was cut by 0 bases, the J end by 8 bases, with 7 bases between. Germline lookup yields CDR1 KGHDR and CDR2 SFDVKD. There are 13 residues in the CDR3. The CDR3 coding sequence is TGTGCCACCAGTGATTTGATGCCCGATGAGCAGTTCTTC. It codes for CATSDLMPDEQFF.

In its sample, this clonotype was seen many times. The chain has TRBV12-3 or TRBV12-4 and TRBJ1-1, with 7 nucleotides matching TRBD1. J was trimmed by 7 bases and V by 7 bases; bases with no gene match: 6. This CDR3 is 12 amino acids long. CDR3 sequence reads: CASTLGQNEAFF. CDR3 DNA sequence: TGTGCCAGCACCCTGGGACAGAATGAAGCTTTCTTT.

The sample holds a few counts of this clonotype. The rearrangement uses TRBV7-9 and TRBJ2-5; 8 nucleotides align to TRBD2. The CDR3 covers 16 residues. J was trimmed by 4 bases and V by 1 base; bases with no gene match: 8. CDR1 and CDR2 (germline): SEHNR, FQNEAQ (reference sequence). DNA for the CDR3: TGTGCCAGCAGCTTAGGACCAGCGGGAGCGTCAGAGACCCAGTACTTC. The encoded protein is CASSLGPAGASETQYF.

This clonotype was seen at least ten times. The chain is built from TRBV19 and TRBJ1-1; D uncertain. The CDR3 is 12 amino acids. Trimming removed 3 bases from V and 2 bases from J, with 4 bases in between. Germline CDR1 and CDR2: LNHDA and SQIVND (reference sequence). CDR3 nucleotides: TGTGCCAGTAGTATTGGTAACACTGAAGCTTTCTTT. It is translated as CASSIGNTEAFF.

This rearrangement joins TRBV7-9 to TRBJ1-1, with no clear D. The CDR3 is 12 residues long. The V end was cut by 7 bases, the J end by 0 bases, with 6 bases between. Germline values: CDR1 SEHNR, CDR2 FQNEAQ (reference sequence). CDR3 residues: CASIWLNTEAFF. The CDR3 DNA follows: TGTGCCAGCATCTGGTTGAACACTGAAGCTTTCTTT.

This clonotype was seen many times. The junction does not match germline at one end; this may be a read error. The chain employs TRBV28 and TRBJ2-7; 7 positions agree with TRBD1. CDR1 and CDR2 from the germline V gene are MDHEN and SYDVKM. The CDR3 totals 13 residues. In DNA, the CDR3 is TGCGCCAGCAGCTTGGGGGACAGCTACGAGCAGTACTTC. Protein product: CASSLGDSYEQYF.

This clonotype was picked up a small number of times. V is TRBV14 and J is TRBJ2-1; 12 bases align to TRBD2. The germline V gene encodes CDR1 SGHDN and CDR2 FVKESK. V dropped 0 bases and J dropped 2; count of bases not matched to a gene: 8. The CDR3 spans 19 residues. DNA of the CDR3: TGTGCCAGCAGCCAAGATGAGGCTAGCGGGAGGGAACCCTACAATGAGCAGTTCTTC. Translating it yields CASSQDEASGREPYNEQFF.

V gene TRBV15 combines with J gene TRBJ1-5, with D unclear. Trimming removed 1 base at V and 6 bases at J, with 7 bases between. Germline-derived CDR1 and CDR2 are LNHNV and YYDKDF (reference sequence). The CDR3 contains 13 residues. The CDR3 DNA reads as TGTGCCACCAGCAGAGCCTTGGGTCAGCCCCAGCATTTT. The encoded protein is CATSRALGQPQHF.

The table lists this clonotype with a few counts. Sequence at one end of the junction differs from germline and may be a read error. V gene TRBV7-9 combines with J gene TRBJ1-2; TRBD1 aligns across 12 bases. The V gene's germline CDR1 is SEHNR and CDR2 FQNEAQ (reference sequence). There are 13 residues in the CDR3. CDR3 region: CASSSKGTGGEAF. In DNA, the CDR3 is TGTGCCAGCAGCTCTAAGGGGACAGGGGGCGAGGCCTTC.

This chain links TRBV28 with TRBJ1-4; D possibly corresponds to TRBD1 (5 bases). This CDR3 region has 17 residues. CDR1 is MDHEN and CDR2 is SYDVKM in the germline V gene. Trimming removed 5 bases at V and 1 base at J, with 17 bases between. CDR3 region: CASSPRGAGVTNEKLFF. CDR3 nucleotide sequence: TGTGCCAGCAGTCCCCGTGGGGCAGGTGTAACTAATGAAAAACTGTTTTTT. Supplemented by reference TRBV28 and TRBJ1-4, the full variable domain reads DVKVTQSSRYLVKRTGEKVFLECVQDMDHENMFWYRQDPGLGLRLIYFSYDVKMKEKGDIPEGYSVSREKKERFSLILESASTNQTSMYLCASSPRGAGVTNEKLFFGSGTQLSVL.

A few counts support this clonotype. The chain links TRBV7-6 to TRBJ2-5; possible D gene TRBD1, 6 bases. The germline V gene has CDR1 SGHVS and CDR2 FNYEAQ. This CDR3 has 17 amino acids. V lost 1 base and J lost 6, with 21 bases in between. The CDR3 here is CASSLVQGSTAVQTQYF. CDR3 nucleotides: TGTGCCAGCAGCTTAGTTCAGGGGTCAACTGCGGTTCAGACCCAGTACTTC.

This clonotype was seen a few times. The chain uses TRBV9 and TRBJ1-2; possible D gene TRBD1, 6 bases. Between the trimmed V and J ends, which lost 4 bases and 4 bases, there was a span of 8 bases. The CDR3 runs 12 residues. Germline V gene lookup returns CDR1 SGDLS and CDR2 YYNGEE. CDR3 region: CASSKGVYGYTF. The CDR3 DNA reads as TGTGCCAGCAGCAAGGGGGTCTATGGCTACACCTTC. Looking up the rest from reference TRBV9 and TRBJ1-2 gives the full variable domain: DSGVTQTPKHLITATGQRVTLRCSPRSGDLSVYWYQQSLDQGLQFLIQYYNGEERAKGNILERFSAQQFPDLHSELNLSSLELGDSALYFCASSKGVYGYTFGSGTRLTVV.

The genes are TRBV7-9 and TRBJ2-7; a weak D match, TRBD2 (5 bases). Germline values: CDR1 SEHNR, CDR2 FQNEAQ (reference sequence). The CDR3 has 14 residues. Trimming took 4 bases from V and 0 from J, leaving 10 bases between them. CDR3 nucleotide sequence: TGTGCCAGCAGCTCCGCGGGTCGCTCCTACGAGCAGTACGTC. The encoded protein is CASSSAGRSYEQYV.

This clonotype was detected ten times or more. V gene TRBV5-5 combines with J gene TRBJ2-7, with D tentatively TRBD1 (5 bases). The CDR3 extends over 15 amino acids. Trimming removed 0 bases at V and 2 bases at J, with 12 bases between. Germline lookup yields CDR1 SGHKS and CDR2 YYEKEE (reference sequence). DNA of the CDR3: TGTGCCAGCAGCTTGGAGGTAGTGACAGCCTACGAGCAGTACGTC. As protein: CASSLEVVTAYEQYV.

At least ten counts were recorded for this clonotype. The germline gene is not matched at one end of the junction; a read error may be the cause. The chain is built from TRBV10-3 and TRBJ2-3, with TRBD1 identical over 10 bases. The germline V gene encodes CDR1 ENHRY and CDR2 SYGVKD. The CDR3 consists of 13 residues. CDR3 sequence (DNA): TGTGCCATCAGTGAGTCGGACCGGGACAGGGGTAATTTT. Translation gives CAISESDRDRGNF.

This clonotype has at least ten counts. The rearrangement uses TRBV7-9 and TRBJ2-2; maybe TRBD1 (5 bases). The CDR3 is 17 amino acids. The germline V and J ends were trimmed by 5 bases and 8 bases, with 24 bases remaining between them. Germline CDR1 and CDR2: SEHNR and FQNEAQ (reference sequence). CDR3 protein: CASSPLDMIHETGELFF. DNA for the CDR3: TGTGCCAGCAGCCCCCTGGACATGATCCACGAGACGGGGGAGCTGTTTTTT.

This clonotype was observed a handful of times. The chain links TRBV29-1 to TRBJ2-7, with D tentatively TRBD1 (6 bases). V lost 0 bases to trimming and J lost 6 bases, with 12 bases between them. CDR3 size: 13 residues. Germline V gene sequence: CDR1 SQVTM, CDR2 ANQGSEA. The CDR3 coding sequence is TGCAGCGTTGAAGATGCAGGGGACGGCGAGCAGTACTTC. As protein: CSVEDAGDGEQYF.

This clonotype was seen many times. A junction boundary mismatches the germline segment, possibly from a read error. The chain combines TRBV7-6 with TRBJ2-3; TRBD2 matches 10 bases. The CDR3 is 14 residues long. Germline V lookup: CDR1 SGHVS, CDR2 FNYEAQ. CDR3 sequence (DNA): TGTGCCAGCAGCCTAGCGGGGGGCACAGATACGCAGTATTTT. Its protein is CASSLAGGTDTQYF.

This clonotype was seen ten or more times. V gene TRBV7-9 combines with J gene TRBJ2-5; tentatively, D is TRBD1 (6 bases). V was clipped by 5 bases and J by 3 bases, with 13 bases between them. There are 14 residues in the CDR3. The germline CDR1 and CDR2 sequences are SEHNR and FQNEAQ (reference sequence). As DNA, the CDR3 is TGTGCCAGCAGCCCCCGGGACACCAAAGAGACCCAGTACTTC. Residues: CASSPRDTKETQYF.

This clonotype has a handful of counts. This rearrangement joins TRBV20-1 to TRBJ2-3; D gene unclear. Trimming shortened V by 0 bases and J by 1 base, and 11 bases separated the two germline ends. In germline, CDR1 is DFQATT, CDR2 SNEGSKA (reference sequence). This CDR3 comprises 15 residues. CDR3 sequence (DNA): TGCAGTGCTAGAGAAAGTCCTACCCGCACAGATACGCAGTATTTT. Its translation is CSARESPTRTDTQYF.

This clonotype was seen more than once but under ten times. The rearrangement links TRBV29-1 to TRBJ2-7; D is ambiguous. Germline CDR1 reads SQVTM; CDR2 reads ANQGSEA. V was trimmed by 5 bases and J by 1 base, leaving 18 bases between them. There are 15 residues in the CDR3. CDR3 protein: CSVRGAASPSYEQYF. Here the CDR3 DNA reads TGCAGCGTTCGTGGTGCGGCTTCTCCTTCCTACGAGCAGTACTTC.

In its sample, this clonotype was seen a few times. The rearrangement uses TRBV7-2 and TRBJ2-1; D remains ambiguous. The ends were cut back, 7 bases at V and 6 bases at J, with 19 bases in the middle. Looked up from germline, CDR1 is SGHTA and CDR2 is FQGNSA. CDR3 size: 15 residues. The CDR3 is CASTFPSLLSNEQFF. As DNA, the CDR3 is TGTGCCAGCACCTTCCCCAGCCTCTTATCCAATGAGCAGTTCTTC.

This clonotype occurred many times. CDR3 nucleotide sequence: TGCAGCGTTCCGGGGCATACGGGGGGCTACACCTTC. This sequence encodes CSVPGHTGGYTF. The rearrangement joins TRBV29-1 to TRBJ1-2; TRBD1 is a possible D gene (5 bases). CDR1 is SQVTM and CDR2 is ANQGSEA in the germline V gene. V lost 5 bases to trimming and J lost 8 bases, with 15 bases between them. The CDR3 totals 12 residues.

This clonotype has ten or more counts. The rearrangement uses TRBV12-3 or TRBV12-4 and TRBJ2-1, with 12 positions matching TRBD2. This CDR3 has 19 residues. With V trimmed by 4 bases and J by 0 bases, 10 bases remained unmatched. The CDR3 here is CASSSTTTSGSNSYNEQFF. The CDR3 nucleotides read TGTGCCAGCAGTTCAACGACGACTAGCGGGAGCAACTCCTACAATGAGCAGTTCTTC.

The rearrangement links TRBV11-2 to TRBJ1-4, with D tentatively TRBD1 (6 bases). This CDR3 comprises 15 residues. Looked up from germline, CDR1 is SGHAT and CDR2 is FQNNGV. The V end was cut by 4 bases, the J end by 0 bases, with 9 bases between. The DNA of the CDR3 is TGTGCCAGCAGCTACAAGGGGGCAACTAATGAAAAACTGTTTTTT. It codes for CASSYKGATNEKLFF.

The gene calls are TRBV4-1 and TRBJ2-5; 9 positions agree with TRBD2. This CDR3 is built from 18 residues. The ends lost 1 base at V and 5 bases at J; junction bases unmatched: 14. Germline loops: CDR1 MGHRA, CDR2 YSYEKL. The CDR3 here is CASSQVVASGVLVETQYF. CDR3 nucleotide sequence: TGCGCCAGCAGCCAAGTCGTTGCTAGCGGGGTTTTGGTTGAGACCCAGTACTTC.

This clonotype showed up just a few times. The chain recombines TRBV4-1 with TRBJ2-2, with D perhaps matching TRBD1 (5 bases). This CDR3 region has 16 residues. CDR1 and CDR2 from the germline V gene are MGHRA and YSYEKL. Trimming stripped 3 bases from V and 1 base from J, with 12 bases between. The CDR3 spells CASSQVDRLNTGELFF. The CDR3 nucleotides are TGCGCCAGCAGCCAGGTAGACAGACTGAACACCGGGGAGCTGTTTTTT.

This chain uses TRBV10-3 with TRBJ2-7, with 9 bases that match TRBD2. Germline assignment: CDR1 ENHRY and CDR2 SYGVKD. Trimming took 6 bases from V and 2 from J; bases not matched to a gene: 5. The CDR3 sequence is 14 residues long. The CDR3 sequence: CAISPSGRTYEQYF. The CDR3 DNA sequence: TGTGCCATCAGCCCCAGCGGGAGGACCTACGAGCAGTACTTC.

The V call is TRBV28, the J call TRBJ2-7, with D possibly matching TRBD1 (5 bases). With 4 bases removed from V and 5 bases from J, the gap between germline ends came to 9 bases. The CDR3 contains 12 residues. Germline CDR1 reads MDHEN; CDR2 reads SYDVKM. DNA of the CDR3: TGTGCCAGCAGTTATAGGGGTGACGAGCAGTACGTC. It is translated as CASSYRGDEQYV.